The TCR beta chain under discussion was sequenced for a study of blood T cells in healthy people across ages. Broader study findings: As age increased, TCR beta diversity per million T cells fell in a roughly linear fashion.

On this clonotype: Its antigen is unidentified.

With 2 bases removed from V and 5 bases from J, the gap between germline ends came to 14 bases. Germline V gene lookup returns CDR1 SGHRS and CDR2 YFSETQ. This CDR3 region has 15 residues. A sample-barcoded 5' primer and a J-beta primer mix were used in a second PCR of about 7 to 11 cycles. TCRdb processed the 5' RACE reads anew with MiXCR; each CDR3 protein has one entry. Among about 1.6 million distinct CDR3 sequences, roughly 32% were seen once, and the ten largest hold over 9%. This receptor was obtained from a woman in her thirties in good health. The sample comprised blood. The chain has TRBV5-1 and TRBJ2-1; D might be TRBD2 (6 bases). CDR3 nucleotide sequence: TGCGCCAGCAGCTTCCGGGACTCCACACACAATGAGCAGTTCTTC. This sequence encodes CASSFRDSTHNEQFF.